The 18 T cell receptor beta chains listed next were all sequenced from one sample in a study of blood T cell repertoires in COVID-19. The table came from immunoSEQ multiplex PCR; TCRdb's copy has only in-frame clones and leaves some out. The sample includes some 180,000 clones, around 84% seen only once; the top ten take under 4%. The sample taken for sequencing was PBMCs or T cells enriched from blood (not recorded which). All receptors come from a woman between 25 and 40 years old who had been exposed to COVID-19.

This chain uses TRBV7-8 with TRBJ1-1, with 9 bases lining up with TRBD1. Germline V lookup: CDR1 SGHVS, CDR2 FQNEAQ. The V and J ends lost 5 bases and 12 bases, in that order; junction bases with no gene match: 10. CDR3 length: 13 residues. In DNA, the CDR3 is TGTGCCAGCAGCGGGACGGACAGGGGAGAGTCTTTCTTT. Its translation is CASSGTDRGESFF.

This chain links TRBV15 with TRBJ1-3; 7 bases are a match to TRBD1. The CDR3 extends over 15 amino acids. Germline V gives CDR1 LNHNV, CDR2 YYDKDF (reference sequence). Trimming took 3 bases from V and 0 from J; bases not matched to a gene: 2. CDR3 bases: TGTGCCACCAGCAGGGACAGGTTCTCTGGAAACACCATATATTTT. Translated: CATSRDRFSGNTIYF. The full variable domain, with the rest looked up from reference TRBV15 and TRBJ1-3, is DAMVIQNPRYQVTQFGKPVTLSCSQTLNHNVMYWYQQKSSQAPKLLFHYYDKDFNNEADTPDNFQSRRPNTSFCFLDIRSPGLGDTAMYLCATSRDRFSGNTIYFGEGSWLTVV.

This clone appeared a few times. This chain links TRBV7-2 with TRBJ1-5, with 7 bases lining up with TRBD1. Germline CDR1 is SGHTA and CDR2 is FQGNSA. The CDR3 runs 16 residues. V shed 5 bases and J 0 bases; nucleotides not matched to a gene: 7. The CDR3 sequence: CASSQGGQLSNQPQHF. The CDR3 coding sequence is TGTGCCAGCAGCCAAGGGGGACAGCTTAGCAATCAGCCCCAGCATTTT.

This clone has more than one count but fewer than ten. The chain uses TRBV7-9 and TRBJ1-4; 7 bases align to TRBD1. After removal of 2 bases from V and 1 base from J, the junction contained 4 bases not matched to a gene. Germline CDR1 is SEHNR and CDR2 is FQNEAQ (reference sequence). This CDR3 is built from 16 residues. The CDR3 loop reads CASSLTSGGTNEKLFF. In DNA form, the CDR3 reads TGTGCCAGCAGCTTAACGTCAGGGGGAACTAATGAAAAACTGTTTTTT.

This clone was found once. This chain connects TRBV2 to TRBJ1-2; possibly TRBD1 for D (6 bases). Germline-derived CDR1 and CDR2 are SNHLY and FYNNEI. CDR3 length equals 12 residues. V lost 7 bases to trimming and J lost 8 bases, with 14 bases between them. Here the CDR3 DNA reads TGTGCCAGCAAGGCAGGGGTACGAGGCTACACCTTC. It codes for CASKAGVRGYTF.

The chain recombines TRBV21-1 with TRBJ1-3; TRBD1 is taken as the D call from the table, unchecked against the DNA. TRBV21-1 is described as a pseudogene. The CDR3 has 18 amino acids. The DNA of the CDR3 is TGTGCCAGCAGCAAAGTTAGGACAGGGGGCCTCTCTGGAAACACCATATATTTT. It yields the protein CASSKVRTGGLSGNTIYF.

The chain couples TRBV29-1 to TRBJ1-1; a possible D gene is TRBD1 (5 bases). Germline V CDR1 and CDR2: SQVTM, ANQGSEA. Between the trimmed V and J ends, which lost 4 bases and 5 bases, there was a span of 17 bases. This CDR3 region has 14 residues. The CDR3 loop reads CSVGAPRGGTEAFF. The CDR3 nucleotides are TGCAGCGTTGGCGCCCCAAGGGGTGGTACTGAAGCTTTCTTT.

The chain links TRBV7-3 to TRBJ2-2; 12 positions match TRBD1. CDR3 size: 16 residues. J was trimmed by 7 bases and V by 1 base; bases with no gene match: 4. Germline V CDR1 and CDR2: SGHTA, FQGTGA. The CDR3 nucleotides read TGTGCCAGCAGCTTAATAGGGACAGGGGGCGGCGGGGAGCTGTTTTTT. This sequence encodes CASSLIGTGGGGELFF.

This chain connects TRBV3-1 (or the pseudogene TRBV3-2) to TRBJ1-5; TRBD1 matches 10 bases. Germline loops: CDR1 LGHDT, CDR2 YNNKEL (reference sequence). This CDR3 is built from 17 residues. The V and J ends lost 2 bases and 1 base, in that order; junction bases with no gene match: 5. This chain's CDR3 is CASSQSGTGVSNQPQHF. The CDR3 nucleotides read TGTGCCAGCAGCCAATCCGGGACAGGGGTCAGCAATCAGCCCCAGCATTTT.

A few counts support this clone. The genes are TRBV7-2 and TRBJ1-2; 7 nucleotides match TRBD1. The germline CDR1 and CDR2 sequences are SGHTA and FQGNSA. J lost 4 bases, V lost 5 bases, and 4 bases had no gene match. The CDR3 has 13 residues. CDR3 DNA sequence: TGTGCCAGCAGCAGGGGGCGCGGCTATGGCTACACCTTC. Translating gives CASSRGRGYGYTF.

V is TRBV7-2 and J is TRBJ1-6; 9 bases agree with TRBD1. This CDR3 region has 14 residues. Germline V gives CDR1 SGHTA, CDR2 FQGNSA. The V and J ends lost 5 bases and 9 bases, in that order; junction bases with no gene match: 5. Here the CDR3 DNA reads TGTGCCAGCAGCCGCGACAGGGGGTTTTCACCCCTCCACTTT. Protein: CASSRDRGFSPLHF.

The chain couples TRBV3-1 (or the pseudogene TRBV3-2) to TRBJ2-7; D is ambiguous. The CDR3 spans 11 residues. Trimming pared 4 bases from V and 8 bases from J, leaving 9 bases between. Looked up from germline, CDR1 is LGHDT and CDR2 is YNNKEL (reference sequence). The CDR3 loop is CASSLADQQYF. CDR3 nucleotides: TGTGCCAGCAGCCTGGCGGATCAGCAGTACTTC.

V usage is TRBV30 and J usage is TRBJ2-4; D remains ambiguous. The CDR3 is 15 residues long. CDR1 and CDR2 (germline): GTSNPN, SVGIG (reference sequence). Trimming cost V 1 base and J 0 bases, with 10 bases left between them. The chain's CDR3 is CAWSATRLAKNIQYF. The DNA of the CDR3 is TGTGCCTGGAGTGCGACAAGGCTAGCCAAAAACATTCAGTACTTC.

This chain connects TRBV15 to TRBJ1-4; 7 bases agree with TRBD1. The germline CDR1 and CDR2 sequences are LNHNV and YYDKDF (reference sequence). The CDR3 contains 17 residues. Unmatched junction bases numbered 8, after V lost 0 bases and J lost 4 bases. The CDR3, as DNA: TGTGCCACCAGCAGAGATTCAGGGGGGACCCTTAATGAAAAACTGTTTTTT. Its protein product is CATSRDSGGTLNEKLFF.

The chain carries TRBV6-4 and TRBJ2-5; 8 bases align to TRBD1. CDR3 length: 17 amino acids. V shed 5 bases, J shed 4 bases, and the junction held 15 bases outside the gene matches. Germline CDR1 MRHNA, CDR2 SNTAGT. The CDR3 here is CASSTLLDRVEGETQYF. In nucleotides, the CDR3 is TGTGCCAGCAGTACTCTTTTGGACAGGGTGGAAGGAGAGACCCAGTACTTC.

The count of this clone is one. The chain combines TRBV7-9 with TRBJ2-1; 8 bases align to TRBD1. V trimming: 6 bases; J trimming: 8 bases; junction bases outside the gene matches: 3. This CDR3 comprises 12 residues. The germline V gene has CDR1 SEHNR and CDR2 FQNEAQ (reference sequence). The CDR3 protein is CASRPGGYEQFF. The CDR3 bases are TGTGCCAGCAGACCAGGGGGCTATGAGCAGTTCTTC.

In nucleotides, the CDR3 is TGTGCCAGCAGCTTAGGGGGCCAGAACACTGAAGCTTTCTTT. Protein: CASSLGGQNTEAFF. The rearrangement uses TRBV7-9 and TRBJ1-1, with D possibly TRBD1 on 5 matching bases. The CDR3 has 14 residues. Germline V lookup: CDR1 SEHNR, CDR2 FQNEAQ (reference sequence). Trimming stripped 1 base from V and 1 base from J, with 7 bases between.

J is TRBJ1-4 and V is TRBV5-6; D call uncertain. The germline gives CDR1 SGHDT, CDR2 YYEEEE. This CDR3 contains 15 residues. V was trimmed by 0 bases and J by 0 bases, leaving 6 bases between them. This chain's CDR3 is CASSLVQTTNEKLFF. The CDR3, as DNA: TGTGCCAGCAGCTTGGTTCAGACAACTAATGAAAAACTGTTTTTT.